This T cell receptor (beta chain) was recovered during a study of control samples from healthy donors and cancer patients. CDR3 length: 13 amino acids. Germline CDR1 is SSHAT and CDR2 is FNYEAQ (reference sequence). Clones were read by immunoSEQ multiplex PCR, and TCRdb kept only the in-frame ones, dropping some. The table records more than 150,000 clones, over 90% of them present only once. On this clone: One end of the junction is discordant with germline, which a read error may explain.

The V call is TRBV7-7, the J call TRBJ2-2; D unresolved. This clonotype was sampled from a man over 45 in good health. Sequencing was done on a sample of blood. CDR3 sequence: CASSSANTGELFF. The CDR3 nucleotides are TGTGCTAGCAGCAGCGCGAACACCGGGGAGCTGTTTTTT.